Below, 3 T cell receptor beta chains from the same sample are listed, as sequenced in a study of shared clonotypes between healthy human individuals. Naive CD8 cells lacked CD45RO and underwent positive selection for CCR7, leaving out terminally differentiated effector memory CD45RA+ cells. This table comes from immunoSEQ multiplex PCR, and its TCRdb copy is limited to in-frame clones, with some not included. The table includes around 2,100,000 clones, about 94% detected once. The sample was naive CD8+ T cells sorted from blood. Source of these receptors: a man between 18 and 29 years old in good health.

The chain links TRBV7-8 to TRBJ2-1, with D perhaps assigned TRBD1 or TRBD2 (5 bases each). V lost 4 bases and J 7 bases, leaving 17 bases between the germline ends. CDR1 and CDR2 (germline): SGHVS, FQNEAQ. This CDR3 is built from 15 residues. The CDR3 bases are TGTGCCAGCAGCTCCCCTGGGACCTCCCAAAATGAGCAGTTCTTC. It is translated as CASSSPGTSQNEQFF. Supplemented by reference TRBV7-8 and TRBJ2-1, the full variable domain reads GAGVSQSPRYKVAKRGQDVALRCDPISGHVSLFWYQQALGQGPEFLTYFQNEAQLDKSGLPSDRFFAERPEGSVSTLKIQRTQQEDSAVYLCASSSPGTSQNEQFFGPGTRLTVL.

The chain couples TRBV6-5 to TRBJ1-1; D is unclear. This CDR3 spans 12 amino acids. Per the germline V gene, CDR1 is MNHEY and CDR2 is SVGAGI. V was clipped by 6 bases and J by 3 bases, with 8 bases between them. CDR3 coding DNA: TGTGCCAGCAGAGATTGGGACACTGAAGCTTTCTTT. Amino acids: CASRDWDTEAFF.

About this clone: At the DNA level, this CDR3 is encoded by other sequences in the same sample as well. CDR3 loop: CASSGWGTDTQYF. Written as DNA, the CDR3 is TGTGCCAGCAGCGGGTGGGGGACGGATACGCAGTATTTT. V usage is TRBV9 and J usage is TRBJ2-3; D assignment may be TRBD1 or TRBD2 (5 bases each). V lost 3 bases, J lost 6 bases, and 11 bases lay in between. The CDR3 loop spans 13 amino acids. CDR1 is SGDLS, CDR2 YYNGEE, per germline.